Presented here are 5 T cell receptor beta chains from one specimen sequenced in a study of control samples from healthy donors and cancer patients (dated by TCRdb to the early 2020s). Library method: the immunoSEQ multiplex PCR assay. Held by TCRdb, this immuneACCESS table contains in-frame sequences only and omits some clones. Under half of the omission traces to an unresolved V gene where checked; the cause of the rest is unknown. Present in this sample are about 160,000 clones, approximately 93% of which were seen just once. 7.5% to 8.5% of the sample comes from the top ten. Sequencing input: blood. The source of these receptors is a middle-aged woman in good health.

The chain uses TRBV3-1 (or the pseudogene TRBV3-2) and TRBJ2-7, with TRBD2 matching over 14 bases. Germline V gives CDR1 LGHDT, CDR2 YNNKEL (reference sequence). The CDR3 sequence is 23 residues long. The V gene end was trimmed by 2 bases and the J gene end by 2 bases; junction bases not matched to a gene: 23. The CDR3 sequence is CASSQTLVGTPGTSGGQPYEQYF. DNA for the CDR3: TGTGCCAGCAGCCAAACCCTCGTGGGAACTCCCGGGACTAGCGGGGGACAGCCCTACGAGCAGTACTTC.

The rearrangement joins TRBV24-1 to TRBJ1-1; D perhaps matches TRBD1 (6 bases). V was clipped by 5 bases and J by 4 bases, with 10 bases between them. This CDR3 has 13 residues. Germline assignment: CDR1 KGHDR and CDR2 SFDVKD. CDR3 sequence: CATSGGAGTEAFF. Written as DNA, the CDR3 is TGTGCCACCAGTGGGGGGGCTGGCACTGAAGCTTTCTTT.

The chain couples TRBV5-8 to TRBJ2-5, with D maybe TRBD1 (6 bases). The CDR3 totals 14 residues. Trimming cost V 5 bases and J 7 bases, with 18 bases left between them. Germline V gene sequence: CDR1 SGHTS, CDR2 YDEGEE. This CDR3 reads CASSLDRNRGTQYF. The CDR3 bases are TGTGCCAGCAGTCTGGACAGAAACCGGGGGACCCAGTACTTC.

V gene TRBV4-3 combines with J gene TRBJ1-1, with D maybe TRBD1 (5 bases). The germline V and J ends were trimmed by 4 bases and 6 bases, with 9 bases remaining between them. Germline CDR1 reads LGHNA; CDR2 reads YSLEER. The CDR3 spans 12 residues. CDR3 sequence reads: CASSRTGAEAFF. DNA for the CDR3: TGCGCCAGCAGCCGCACAGGAGCTGAAGCTTTCTTT.

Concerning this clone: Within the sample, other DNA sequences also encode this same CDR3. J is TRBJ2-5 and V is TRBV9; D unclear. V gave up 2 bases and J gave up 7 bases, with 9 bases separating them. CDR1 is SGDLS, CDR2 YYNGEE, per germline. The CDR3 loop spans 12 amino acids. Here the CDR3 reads CASSVDDGTQYF. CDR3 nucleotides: TGTGCCAGCAGCGTCGACGATGGGACCCAGTACTTC.